These 18 T cell receptor beta chains originate from one sample sequenced in a study of OX40 agonist ivuxolimab in advanced cancers. Library prep was done by the immunoSEQ multiplex PCR assay. TCRdb took this table from immuneACCESS and kept in-frame rearrangements with V and J called. Such tables lack part of the clones; where checked against another copy, unresolved V genes explain under half of the gap, and the rest is unexplained. In all, the sample holds 25,000 to 30,000 clones, and roughly 85% of those were seen once. The ten largest make up 12% of the sample. Sequencing was performed on CD4+ or CD8+ T cells sorted from blood, taken in a trial of the OX40 agonist ivuxolimab. The source of these receptors is an adult with an advanced solid tumor such as melanoma, head and neck, liver or kidney cancer.

V gene TRBV29-1 combines with J gene TRBJ2-5; D is perhaps TRBD1 (5 bases). The germline CDR1 and CDR2 sequences are SQVTM and ANQGSEA. Trimming stripped 4 bases from V and 7 bases from J, with 16 bases between. The CDR3 is 13 residues long. The CDR3 sequence is CSVVGRASVTQYF. The CDR3 DNA reads as TGCAGCGTTGTGGGCAGGGCAAGTGTGACCCAGTACTTC. Based on the CDR3 plus reference TRBV29-1 and TRBJ2-5, the full variable domain is SAVISQKPSRDICQRGTSLTIQCQVDSQVTMMFWYRQQPGQSLTLIATANQGSEATYESGFVIDKFPISRPNLTFSTLTVSNMSPEDSSIYLCSVVGRASVTQYFGPGTRLLVL.

Only one count was recorded for this clone. The chain is built from TRBV7-9 and TRBJ1-1; 10 bases align to TRBD1. V dropped 5 bases and J dropped 1; count of bases not matched to a gene: 4. The CDR3 covers 15 residues. CDR1 is SEHNR, CDR2 FQNEAQ, per germline (reference sequence). The CDR3 DNA follows: TGTGCCAGCAGCACCCGACAGGGGGCGAACACTGAAGCTTTCTTT. It specifies CASSTRQGANTEAFF.

V is TRBV7-8 and J is TRBJ1-5; 10 bases agree with TRBD1. The V gene end was trimmed by 1 base and the J gene end by 2 bases; junction bases not matched to a gene: 8. This CDR3 comprises 18 residues. Germline V CDR1 and CDR2: SGHVS, FQNEAQ. The CDR3 sequence is CASSLGDRGRGGNQPQHF. CDR3 bases: TGTGCCAGCAGCTTAGGAGACAGGGGGCGCGGAGGCAATCAGCCCCAGCATTTT.

The chain has TRBV27 and TRBJ2-7; no firm D call. The CDR3 sequence is 13 residues long. V lost 2 bases, J lost 1 base, and 6 bases lay in between. Germline CDR1 MNHEY, CDR2 SMNVEV (reference sequence). The chain's CDR3 is CASSLGISYEQYF. As DNA, the CDR3 is TGTGCCAGCAGTTTAGGCATATCCTACGAGCAGTACTTC.

CDR3 sequence: CASSLAGVMATEAFF. In DNA, the CDR3 is TGCGCCAGCAGCTTGGCCGGGGTTATGGCCACTGAAGCTTTCTTT. The V and J genes are TRBV5-1 and TRBJ1-1; D gene uncertain. This CDR3 contains 15 residues. Germline CDR1 SGHRS, CDR2 YFSETQ. The germline V and J ends were trimmed by 0 bases and 4 bases, with 13 bases remaining between them.

V is TRBV5-4 and J is TRBJ1-3; D perhaps matches TRBD1 (6 bases). The CDR3 length is 14 residues. The V gene lost 4 bases and the J gene lost 1 base, with 9 bases spanning the gap. Germline lookup yields CDR1 SGHNT and CDR2 YYREEE (reference sequence). The CDR3 DNA sequence: TGTGCCAGCAGCACGGGGGCGTCTGGAAACACCATATATTTT. It yields the protein CASSTGASGNTIYF.

In its sample, this clone was seen once. The V gene is TRBV11-2, the J gene TRBJ2-3, with 7 bases matching TRBD2. Unmatched junction bases numbered 11, after V lost 3 bases and J lost 5 bases. CDR3 length: 16 residues. Germline values: CDR1 SGHAT, CDR2 FQNNGV. This CDR3 is CASSFPVSGVGDTQYF. DNA of the CDR3: TGTGCCAGCAGCTTCCCGGTCAGCGGGGTTGGAGATACGCAGTATTTT.

This clone was recorded a few times. The chain joins TRBV23-1 to TRBJ1-4, with D perhaps matching TRBD1 (6 bases). TRBV23-1 is an ORF for which the function is uncertain. This CDR3 contains 13 residues. The V and J ends lost 3 bases and 10 bases respectively, with 12 bases between them. The CDR3 nucleotides read TGCGCCAGCAGTCACCGGGGACACGGAAAACTGTTTTTT. Its translation is CASSHRGHGKLFF.

V and J are TRBV6-1 and TRBJ1-2; 7 bases are a match to TRBD1. CDR1 is MNHNS, CDR2 SASEGT, per germline. V lost 8 bases, J lost 8 bases, and 8 bases stayed unmatched. The CDR3 is 12 residues long. Here the CDR3 reads CASGGGAGGYTF. The CDR3 nucleotides are TGTGCCAGCGGAGGGGGCGCGGGAGGCTACACCTTC.

V is TRBV2 and J is TRBJ2-7, with D possibly called TRBD1 or TRBD2 (5 bases each). Germline CDR1 reads SNHLY; CDR2 reads FYNNEI. V shed 0 bases and J shed 1 base, with 19 bases lying between them. The CDR3 spans 18 residues. The CDR3 DNA is TGTGCCAGCAGTGAAGCGCTTCCTCGAAGGGACGATTCCTACGAGCAGTACTTC. As protein: CASSEALPRRDDSYEQYF.

V and J are TRBV6-5 and TRBJ2-5, with TRBD2 identical over 12 bases. Germline lookup yields CDR1 MNHEY and CDR2 SVGAGI. V was clipped by 6 bases and J by 5 bases; unmatched bases: 7. This CDR3 spans 15 amino acids. As DNA, the CDR3 is TGTGCCAGCAGACGTACCGGGACTAGCGGGGAGACCCAGTACTTC. It translates to CASRRTGTSGETQYF.

This clone is categorized as large. This sequence joins TRBV2 and TRBJ1-4; D call uncertain. V lost 0 bases and J 3 bases, leaving 11 bases between the germline ends. Germline CDR1 and CDR2: SNHLY and FYNNEI. There are 16 residues in the CDR3. Written as DNA, the CDR3 is TGTGCCAGCAGTGAAGCGCTTCGCTCAGCTAATGAAAAACTGTTTTTT. It specifies CASSEALRSANEKLFF.

This sequence joins TRBV27 and TRBJ1-6, with 7 bases matching TRBD1. The J segment lost 4 bases and the V segment lost 5 bases, leaving 8 bases of the junction unmatched. This CDR3 is 16 amino acids long. Looked up from germline, CDR1 is MNHEY and CDR2 is SMNVEV (reference sequence). The CDR3 sequence: CASSPAGQNYNSPLHF. The CDR3 DNA sequence: TGTGCCAGCAGTCCAGCGGGACAGAATTATAATTCACCCCTCCACTTT.

The chain's CDR3 is CSVEFVGDDTYEQYF. The CDR3 nucleotides read TGCAGCGTTGAATTTGTAGGGGATGATACCTACGAGCAGTACTTC. The V and J genes are TRBV29-1 and TRBJ2-7, with D perhaps TRBD1 (5 bases). Germline V gene sequence: CDR1 SQVTM, CDR2 ANQGSEA. The length of the CDR3 is 15 residues. V lost 2 bases to trimming and J lost 2 bases, with 16 bases between them.

The chain employs TRBV7-9 and TRBJ2-7; 7 nucleotides agree with TRBD1. CDR1 and CDR2 from the germline V gene are SEHNR and FQNEAQ (reference sequence). CDR3 length: 16 amino acids. Germline trimming cut 7 bases from V and 2 bases from J; bases unmatched to any gene: 14. The CDR3 bases are TGTGCCAGCACAACCGAAAAGCAGGGGGACCCCTACGAGCAGTACTTC. Amino acids: CASTTEKQGDPYEQYF.

This clone was recorded only once. This rearrangement joins TRBV4-1 to TRBJ1-2; D is possibly TRBD1 (5 bases). Germline V gene lookup returns CDR1 MGHRA and CDR2 YSYEKL. This CDR3 contains 12 residues. The germline V and J ends were trimmed by 5 bases and 5 bases, with 9 bases remaining between them. The CDR3 region is CASSDGGYGYTF. In nucleotides, the CDR3 is TGCGCCAGCAGCGATGGGGGATATGGCTACACCTTC.

This clone showed up just a few times. As DNA, the CDR3 is TGTGCCAGCAGCCCCGGGACAGAGAATTCACCCCTCCACTTT. Translated, it gives CASSPGTENSPLHF. The V call is TRBV11-1, the J call TRBJ1-6, with 7 bases identical to TRBD1. This CDR3 spans 14 amino acids. Losses at the gene ends were 5 bases for V and 7 bases for J; bases not matched to a gene: 5. Germline-derived CDR1 and CDR2 are SGHAT and FQDESV (reference sequence). The variable domain in full, completed from reference TRBV11-1 and TRBJ1-6, reads EAEVAQSPRYKITEKSQAVAFWCDPISGHATLYWYRQILGQGPELLVQFQDESVVDDSQLPKDRFSAERLKGVDSTLKIQPAELGDSAMYLCASSPGTENSPLHFGNGTRLTVT.

V is TRBV9 and J is TRBJ1-2; D is perhaps TRBD1 (6 bases). CDR3 length equals 17 residues. Germline CDR1 and CDR2: SGDLS and YYNGEE. V lost 1 base and J lost 4, with 20 bases in between. In nucleotides, the CDR3 is TGTGCCAGCAGCGTACGGGGGGGCGGTGCGGGATTCTATGGCTACACCTTC. Translated, it gives CASSVRGGGAGFYGYTF.